The table lists the clone carrying this T cell receptor (beta chain) with many counts. Its antigen remains unknown. Uncontrolled infection, other autoimmune disease, pregnancy or lactation disqualified patients from enrolment. Predating any ophthalmopathy symptoms, the blood sample was taken at first hyperthyroidism diagnosis. V trimming: 2 bases; J trimming: 5 bases; junction bases outside the gene matches: 7. The germline V gene encodes CDR1 MDHEN and CDR2 SYDVKM. The CDR3 spans 15 residues. The data were obtained in a study of T cells in Graves' hyperthyroidism and ophthalmopathy. Whole-study findings and limits: Among clonotypes expanded in thyroid above 0.001, most were also found in blood.

The TCR beta CDR3 regions underwent amplification using RNA transcripts as the source. The HTBI primer set served for first-round RT-PCR of the TCR CDR3. TCRdb reprocessed the multiplex PCR reads via MiXCR and lists one record per CDR3 protein. The sample contains fewer than 450,000 distinct CDR3 sequences, about 15% of which appear only once. The sample was blood. The chain combines TRBV28 with TRBJ1-1; 8 bases map to TRBD1. The receptor was derived from a woman under 40 with Graves' hyperthyroidism that later progressed to Graves' ophthalmopathy. CDR3 sequence: CASSLLAGGATEAFF. Here the CDR3 DNA reads TGTGCCAGCAGTTTACTGGCAGGGGGCGCGACTGAAGCTTTCTTT.